The TCR beta chain under discussion was sequenced for a study of fetal regulatory T cell absence and autoimmunity (dated by TCRdb to 2016 to 2017). Study-wide context: The IPEX patients showed exocrine pancreas autoimmunity in the absence of clinical diabetes. Beyond this particular receptor, the publication reports: The TCR compartment showed significant oligoclonal enrichment in pancreas versus cord blood, with some top clones over 85-fold enriched. The oligoclonal enrichment was interpreted as supporting antigen-driven autoimmunity in the pancreas before birth in IPEX syndrome. TRB gene family usage was found to be broadly similar between cord blood and pancreas and to resemble published neonatal and adult repertoires.

On the immunoSEQ human TCRbeta survey platform, a two-step multiplex PCR amplified and barcoded the TCRbeta CDR3 regions. Libraries were sequenced on Illumina instruments, and IgH from the same samples was sequenced in parallel. The authors' pipeline ran thus. To remove PCR and sequencing errors, raw reads were filtered against IMGT V, D, J definitions and grouped with a nearest-neighbor algorithm. Clones were defined as identical nucleotide sequences, and differential abundance between tissues was assessed by per-clone Fisher exact tests with a pFDR threshold of p<0.01. A minimum inclusion filter of 10 in either sample excluded clones with frequencies too low for statistical inference. The immunoSEQ Analyzer was used for pairwise clonal comparisons, and IMGT tools were used to assess gene family usage. The table comes from immuneACCESS by way of TCRdb, which keeps in-frame sequences with V and J called. Part of the clones is missing from these tables; in studies checked, under half for an unresolved V gene and the rest for unknown reasons. The V and J calls and clone size are taken from that table; D and trimming were inferred from the DNA. In all, the sample holds about 46,000 clones, and around 85% of those were seen once. Of the sample, 0.41% is held by the ten largest clones.

Inclusive of the bounding cysteine and phenylalanine, the CDR3 is 14 residues long. Only the CDR3 portion is preserved as DNA: 42 bases, with reading frame beginning at the first base. V is cut by 1 base and J by 6 bases, and the space between the germline ends is 14 bases. CDR1 and CDR2 are drawn from the germline V gene: SQVTM, ANQGSEA. This clone was recorded only once. The antigen this receptor binds is unknown. Qualities for individual bases were not recorded, and no much larger clone is one base off. Genomic DNA, 2-3 ug, was extracted from umbilical cord blood or frozen pancreas using the DNeasy Blood and Tissue Kit.

The sequence joins TRBV29-1 to TRBJ2-3, with the D gene uncertain. Source material: cord blood. The sequence came from a newborn boy with IPEX syndrome. The CDR3 in this case is CSVEAELVSDTQYF. The DNA reads TGCAGCGTTGAAGCCGAGTTGGTATCGGATACGCAGTATTTT.